This TCR beta chain was sequenced during a study of naive and memory T cell subsets. This clonotype was found many times. As yet, its antigen is unknown. The study, taken as a whole, reports: The RNA method is potentially sensitive to activation and differentiation changes.

TCR cDNA received a 3' ligated oligonucleotide that carried a UMI. Adult healthy volunteers gave 2.5 ml peripheral blood for whole-blood RNA. V was shortened by 1 base and J by 0 bases, with 13 bases between the two germline ends. Germline CDR1 and CDR2: SGHDN and FVKESK. The CDR3 spans 16 residues. Amplification of ligated cDNA took four PCR rounds with SP2 and nested alpha and beta constant primers. Alpha and beta constant region primers primed reverse transcription for blood and skin samples. MiXCR was run by TCRdb on the 5' RACE reads, yielding one entry per CDR3 protein. The sample has roughly 60,000 distinct CDR3 sequences; roughly 6.7% are singletons.

The V call is TRBV14, the J call TRBJ2-7, with D possibly matching TRBD2 (6 bases). This clonotype was sampled from a male donor in good health. The CDR3 loop reads CASSQGWNSGSYEQYF. As DNA, the CDR3 is TGTGCCAGCAGCCAAGGGTGGAATAGCGGCTCCTACGAGCAGTACTTC.